This T cell receptor beta chain was obtained from a study of patients and donors after allogeneic stem cell transplantation. TCRdb independently ran MiXCR on the RT-PCR reads; one entry per CDR3 protein. The table has about 100,000 distinct CDR3 sequences, about a third seen once. The sample was blood, either unsorted or a sorted T cell fraction (not recorded which). This sequence originates from a human donor who was either an allogeneic HSCT recipient or a stem cell or donor lymphocyte infusion donor (not recorded which). It is not recorded whose cells these are; they may come from a transplant donor.

CDR3 amino acids: CASTLDRGKPQHF. DNA for the CDR3: TGTGCCAGCACCCTCGACAGGGGGAAGCCCCAGCATTTT. This chain joins TRBV12-3 or TRBV12-4 and TRBJ1-5; 9 bases are a match to TRBD1. The CDR3 is 13 residues long. Trimming took 7 bases from V and 8 from J; bases not matched to a gene: 6.